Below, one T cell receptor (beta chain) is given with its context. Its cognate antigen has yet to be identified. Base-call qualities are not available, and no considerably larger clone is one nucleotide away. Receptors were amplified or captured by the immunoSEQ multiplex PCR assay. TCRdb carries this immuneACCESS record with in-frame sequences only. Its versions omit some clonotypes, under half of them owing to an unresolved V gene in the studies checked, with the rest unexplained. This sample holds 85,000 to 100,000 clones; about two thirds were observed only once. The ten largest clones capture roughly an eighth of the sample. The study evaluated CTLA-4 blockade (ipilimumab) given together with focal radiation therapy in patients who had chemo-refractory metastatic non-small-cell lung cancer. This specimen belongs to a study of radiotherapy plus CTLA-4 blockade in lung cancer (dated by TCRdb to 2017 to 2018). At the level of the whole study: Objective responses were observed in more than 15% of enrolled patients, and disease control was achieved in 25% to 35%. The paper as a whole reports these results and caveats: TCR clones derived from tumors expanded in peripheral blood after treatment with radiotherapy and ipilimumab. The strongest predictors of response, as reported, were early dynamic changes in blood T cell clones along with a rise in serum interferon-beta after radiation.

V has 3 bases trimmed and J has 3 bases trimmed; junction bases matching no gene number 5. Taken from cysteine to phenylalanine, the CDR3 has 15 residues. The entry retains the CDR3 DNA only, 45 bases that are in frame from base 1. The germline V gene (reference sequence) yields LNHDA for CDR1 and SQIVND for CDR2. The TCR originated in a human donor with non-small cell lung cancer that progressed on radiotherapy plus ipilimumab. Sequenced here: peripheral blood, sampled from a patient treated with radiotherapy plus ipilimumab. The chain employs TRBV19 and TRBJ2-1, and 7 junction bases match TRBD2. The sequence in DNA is TGTGCCAGTAGTATCAAAGCGGGGAACTACAATGAGCAGTTCTTC. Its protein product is CASSIKAGNYNEQFF.